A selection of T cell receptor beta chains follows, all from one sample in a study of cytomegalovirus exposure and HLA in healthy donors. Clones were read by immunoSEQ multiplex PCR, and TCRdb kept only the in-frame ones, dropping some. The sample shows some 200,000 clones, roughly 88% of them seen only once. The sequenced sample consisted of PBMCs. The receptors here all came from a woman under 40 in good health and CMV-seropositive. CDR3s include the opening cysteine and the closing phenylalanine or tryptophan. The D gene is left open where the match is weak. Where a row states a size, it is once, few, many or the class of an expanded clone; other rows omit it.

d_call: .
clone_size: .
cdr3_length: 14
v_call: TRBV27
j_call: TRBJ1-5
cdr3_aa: CASRPGWSNQPQHF
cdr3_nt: TGTGCCAGCAGGCCCGGTTGGAGCAATCAGCCCCAGCATTTT

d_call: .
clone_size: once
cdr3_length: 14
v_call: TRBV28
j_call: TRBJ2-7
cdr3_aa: CASRPGTGSYEQYF
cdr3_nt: TGTGCCAGCAGACCCGGGACTGGGAGCTACGAGCAGTACTTC

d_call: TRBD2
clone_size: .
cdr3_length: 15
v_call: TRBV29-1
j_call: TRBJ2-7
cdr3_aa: CSVDQGTSYTYEQYF
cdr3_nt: TGCAGCGTTGATCAAGGGACTAGCTACACCTACGAGCAGTACTTC

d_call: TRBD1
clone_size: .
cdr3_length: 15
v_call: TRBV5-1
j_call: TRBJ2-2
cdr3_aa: CASSLSTGDGGELFF
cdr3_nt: TGCGCCAGCAGCTTATCCACAGGGGATGGCGGGGAGCTGTTTTTT

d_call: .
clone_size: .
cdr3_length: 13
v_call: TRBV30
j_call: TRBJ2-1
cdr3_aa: CAWRWSSSNEQFF
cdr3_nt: TGTGCCTGGAGGTGGTCCAGTTCCAATGAGCAGTTCTTC

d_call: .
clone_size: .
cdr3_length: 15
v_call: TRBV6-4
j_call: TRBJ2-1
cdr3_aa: CASSDRRGQPRGQFF
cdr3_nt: TGTGCCAGCAGTGACCGGCGGGGACAGCCGCGGGGGCAGTTCTTC

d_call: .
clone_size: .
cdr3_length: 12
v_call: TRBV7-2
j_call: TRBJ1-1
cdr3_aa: CASSYFNTEAFF
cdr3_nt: TGTGCCAGCAGTTACTTTAACACTGAAGCTTTCTTT

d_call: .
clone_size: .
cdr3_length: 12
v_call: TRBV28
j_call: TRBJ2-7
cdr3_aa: CASRTPGYEQYF
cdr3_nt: TGTGCCAGCCGTACCCCCGGTTACGAGCAGTACTTC

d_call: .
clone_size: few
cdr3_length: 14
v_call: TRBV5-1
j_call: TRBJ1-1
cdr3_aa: CASSLGGEWAEAFF
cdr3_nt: TGCGCCAGCAGCTTGGGCGGGGAATGGGCTGAAGCTTTCTTT

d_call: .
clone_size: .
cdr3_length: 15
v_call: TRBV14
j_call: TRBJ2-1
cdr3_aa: CASSQERQVYNEQFF
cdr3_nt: TGTGCCAGCAGCCAAGAACGGCAGGTATACAATGAGCAGTTCTTC

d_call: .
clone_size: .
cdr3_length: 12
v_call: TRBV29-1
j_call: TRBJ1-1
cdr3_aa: CSVDLRGGGAFF
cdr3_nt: TGCAGCGTTGATCTCAGGGGTGGTGGGGCTTTCTTT